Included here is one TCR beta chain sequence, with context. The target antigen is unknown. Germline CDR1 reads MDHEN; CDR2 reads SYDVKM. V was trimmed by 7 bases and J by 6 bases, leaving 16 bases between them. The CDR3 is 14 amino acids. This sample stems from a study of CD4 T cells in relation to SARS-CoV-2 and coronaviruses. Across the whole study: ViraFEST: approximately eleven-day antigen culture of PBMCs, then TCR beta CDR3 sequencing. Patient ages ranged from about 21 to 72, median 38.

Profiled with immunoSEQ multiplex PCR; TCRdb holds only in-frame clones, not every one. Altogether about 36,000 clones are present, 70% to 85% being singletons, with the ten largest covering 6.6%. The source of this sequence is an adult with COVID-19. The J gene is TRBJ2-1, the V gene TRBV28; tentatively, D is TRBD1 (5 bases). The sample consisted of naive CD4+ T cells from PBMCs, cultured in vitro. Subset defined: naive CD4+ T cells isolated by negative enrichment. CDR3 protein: CASITSGRFNEQFF. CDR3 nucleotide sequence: TGTGCCAGCATCACATCAGGGCGGTTCAATGAGCAGTTCTTC. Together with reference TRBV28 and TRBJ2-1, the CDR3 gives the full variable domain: DVKVTQSSRYLVKRTGEKVFLECVQDMDHENMFWYRQDPGLGLRLIYFSYDVKMKEKGDIPEGYSVSREKKERFSLILESASTNQTSMYLCASITSGRFNEQFFGPGTRLTVL.